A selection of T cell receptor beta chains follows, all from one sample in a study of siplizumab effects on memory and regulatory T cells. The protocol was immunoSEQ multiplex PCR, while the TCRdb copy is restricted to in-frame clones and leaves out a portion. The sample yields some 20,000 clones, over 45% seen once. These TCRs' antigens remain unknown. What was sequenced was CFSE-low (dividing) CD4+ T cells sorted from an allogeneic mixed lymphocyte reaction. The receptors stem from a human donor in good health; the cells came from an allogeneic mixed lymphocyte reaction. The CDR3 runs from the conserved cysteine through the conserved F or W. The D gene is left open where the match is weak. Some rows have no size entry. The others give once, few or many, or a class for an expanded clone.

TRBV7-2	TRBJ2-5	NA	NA	CASSPRRTSQETQYF	TGTGCCAGCAGCCCAAGACGGACGTCTCAAGAGACCCAGTACTTC
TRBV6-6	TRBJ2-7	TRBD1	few	CASRWDRETYEQYF	TGTGCCAGCAGGTGGGACAGGGAGACCTACGAGCAGTACTTC
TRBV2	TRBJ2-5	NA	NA	CASSRGGSETQYF	TGTGCCAGCAGTAGAGGGGGATCAGAGACCCAGTACTTC
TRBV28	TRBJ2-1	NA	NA	CASSEPLTDSRFF	TGTGCCAGCAGTGAACCTTTGACAGACTCGCGGTTCTTC
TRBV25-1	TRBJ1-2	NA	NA	CASSGGPGGYTF	TGTGCCAGCAGTGGGGGGCCAGGTGGCTACACCTTC
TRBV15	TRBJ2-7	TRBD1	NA	CATSRWTGYGEQYF	TGTGCCACCAGCAGGTGGACAGGGTATGGGGAGCAGTACTTC
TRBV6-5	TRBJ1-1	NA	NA	CASSWAGGNTEAFF	TGTGCCAGCAGTTGGGCGGGGGGAAACACTGAAGCTTTCTTT
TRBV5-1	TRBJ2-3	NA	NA	CASSLWVVSDTQYF	TGCGCCAGCAGCTTATGGGTCGTCTCAGATACGCAGTATTTT
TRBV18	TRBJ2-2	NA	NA	CASSPRLVSTGELFF	TGTGCCAGCTCACCTCGACTAGTTAGCACCGGGGAGCTGTTTTTT
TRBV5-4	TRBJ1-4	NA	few	CASSFPPNEKLFF	TGTGCCAGCAGCTTCCCGCCTAATGAAAAACTGTTTTTT
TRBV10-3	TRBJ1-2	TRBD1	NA	CASRQGNYGYTF	TGTGCCAGCAGACAGGGTAACTATGGCTACACCTTC
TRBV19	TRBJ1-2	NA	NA	CASSTYTGGLGGYTF	TGTGCCAGTAGTACGTATACAGGTGGCCTTGGTGGCTACACCTTC
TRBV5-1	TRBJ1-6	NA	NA	CASSLGIYNSPLHF	TGCGCCAGCAGCTTGGGTATTTATAATTCACCCCTCCACTTT
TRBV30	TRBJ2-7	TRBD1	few	CAWGGQRSSYEQYF	TGTGCCTGGGGGGGACAGCGGAGCTCCTACGAGCAGTACTTC
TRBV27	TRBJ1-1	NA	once	CASSLLGGTEAFF	TGTGCCAGCAGTTTATTAGGAGGGACTGAAGCTTTCTTT
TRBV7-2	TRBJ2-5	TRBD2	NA	CASSPLLAGSFVTQYF	TGTGCCAGCAGCCCCCTACTAGCGGGGTCCTTTGTGACCCAGTACTTC
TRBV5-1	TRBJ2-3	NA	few	CASTEINTDTQYF	TGCGCCAGCACAGAGATAAACACAGATACGCAGTATTTT
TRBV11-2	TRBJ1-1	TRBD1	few	CASNDRGLNTEAFF	TGTGCCAGCAACGACAGGGGTCTGAACACTGAAGCTTTCTTT
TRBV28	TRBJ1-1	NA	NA	CLAGGPGAGWTEAFF	TGTCTGGCCGGGGGCCCTGGGGCGGGTTGGACTGAAGCTTTCTTT
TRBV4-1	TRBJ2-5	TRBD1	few	CASSQGRGQFGETQYF	TGCGCCAGCAGCCAAGGAAGGGGGCAGTTTGGAGAGACCCAGTACTTC
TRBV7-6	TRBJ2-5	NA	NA	CASSFQQETQYF	TGTGCCAGCAGCTTCCAACAAGAGACCCAGTACTTC
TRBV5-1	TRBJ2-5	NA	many	CASSLQETQYF	TGCGCCAGCAGCTTACAAGAGACCCAGTACTTC
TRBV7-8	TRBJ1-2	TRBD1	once	CASSPLGQAIGGYTF	TGTGCCAGCAGCCCCCTCGGACAGGCCATCGGTGGCTACACCTTC
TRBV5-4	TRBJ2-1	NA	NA	CASSRRDGNEQFF	TGTGCCAGCAGTCGGAGAGATGGGAATGAGCAGTTCTTC
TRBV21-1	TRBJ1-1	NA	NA	CASSKVRSKGTEAFF	TGTGCCAGCAGCAAAGTCCGATCTAAGGGCACTGAAGCTTTCTTT
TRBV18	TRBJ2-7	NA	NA	CASSPSGSSSYEQYF	TGTGCCAGCTCACCGTCGGGGTCATCCTCCTACGAGCAGTACTTC
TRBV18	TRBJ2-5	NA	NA	CASSPLLALETQYF	TGTGCCAGCTCACCACTCCTAGCTCTGGAGACCCAGTACTTC
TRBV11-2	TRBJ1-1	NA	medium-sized	CASSSSDRGNTEAFF	TGTGCCAGCAGCAGCTCCGACAGAGGGAACACTGAAGCTTTCTTT
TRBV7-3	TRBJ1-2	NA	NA	CASGTGARYGYTF	TGTGCCAGCGGAACAGGAGCCCGCTATGGCTACACCTTC
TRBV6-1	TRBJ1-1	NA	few	CASGREGFTEAFF	TGTGCCAGCGGTAGGGAGGGCTTCACTGAAGCTTTCTTT
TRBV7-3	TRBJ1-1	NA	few	CASSRTGDSTEAFF	TGTGCCAGCAGCAGGACCGGTGATAGCACTGAAGCTTTCTTT
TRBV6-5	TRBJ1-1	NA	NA	CASSRQSTEAFF	TGTGCCAGCAGCCGACAGTCCACTGAAGCTTTCTTT
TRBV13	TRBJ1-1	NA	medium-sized	CASSQGGGRKAFF	TGTGCCAGCAGCCAGGGTGGCGGAAGGAAAGCTTTCTTT
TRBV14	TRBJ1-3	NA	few	CASSQDLGLWQAEGYAGNTIYF	TGTGCCAGCAGCCAAGATCTAGGACTATGGCAAGCCGAGGGGTACGCTGGAAACACCATATATTTT
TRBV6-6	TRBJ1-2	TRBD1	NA	CASSYSIQGFYGYTF	TGTGCCAGCAGTTACTCGATACAGGGGTTCTATGGCTACACCTTC
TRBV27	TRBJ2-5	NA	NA	CASSLSQETQYF	TGTGCCAGCAGTTTATCGCAGGAGACCCAGTACTTC
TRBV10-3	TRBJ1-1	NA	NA	CAISESRGGVNTEAFF	TGTGCCATCAGTGAGTCGCGGGGGGGAGTGAACACTGAAGCTTTCTTT
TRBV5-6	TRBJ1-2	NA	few	CASSLGGEGRDYGYTF	TGTGCCAGCAGCTTGGGGGGCGAGGGAAGGGACTATGGCTACACCTTC
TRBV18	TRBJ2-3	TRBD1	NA	CASSLYRTGSDTQYF	TGTGCCAGCTCACTATACAGGACAGGGTCAGATACGCAGTATTTT
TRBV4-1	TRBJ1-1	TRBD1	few	CASSQDVADRGTEAFF	TGCGCCAGCAGCCAAGATGTGGCCGACAGGGGGACTGAAGCTTTCTTT
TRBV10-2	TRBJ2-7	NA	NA	CASSEKTDEQYF	TGCGCCAGCAGTGAGAAGACAGACGAGCAGTACTTC
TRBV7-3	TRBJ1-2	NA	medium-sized	CASSSRAYGYTF	TGTGCCAGCAGCTCCAGGGCCTATGGCTACACCTTC
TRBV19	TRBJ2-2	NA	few	CASSIGHFTGELFF	TGTGCCAGTAGTATAGGACACTTCACCGGGGAGCTGTTTTTT
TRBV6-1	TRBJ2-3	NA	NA	CASSDGVTDTQYF	TGTGCCAGCAGTGACGGGGTCACAGATACGCAGTATTTT
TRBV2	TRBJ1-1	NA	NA	CASSELRNTEAFF	TGTGCCAGCAGTGAGTTACGGAACACTGAAGCTTTCTTT